This entry lists 17 T cell receptor beta chains sequenced from one sample in a study of T cell repertoires in cytomegalovirus infection. TCRdb re-derived calls from the reads in MiXCR, one entry per CDR3 protein. The sample lists nearly 550,000 distinct CDR3 sequences, more than 15% occurring once. Sequenced sample: CD8+ T cells from PBMCs. All receptors come from a human donor in good health (CMV status not recorded). Some clones in this sample may be carry-over from other donors' samples.

The CDR3 region has the DNA TGTGCCAGCAGCTTACAGGGGGGTTTAGCGGGAGGTGGCCTCAATGAGCAGTTCTTC. It yields the protein CASSLQGGLAGGGLNEQFF. This chain links TRBV7-4 with TRBJ2-1, with TRBD2 matching over 10 bases. J was trimmed by 6 bases and V by 2 bases; bases with no gene match: 16. The CDR3 spans 19 residues. CDR1 is SGHVT, CDR2 SQSDAQ, per germline.

V usage is TRBV7-6 and J usage is TRBJ2-4; TRBD2 matches at 7 bases. The V gene's germline CDR1 is SGHVS and CDR2 FNYEAQ. The CDR3 has 16 amino acids. J gave up 6 bases and V 5 bases, and 13 bases lay outside the gene matches. The CDR3 loop is CASSPAGNTGGNIQYF. The CDR3, as DNA: TGTGCCAGCAGCCCCGCGGGAAACACGGGGGGAAACATTCAGTACTTC. Full variable domain (rest looked up from reference TRBV7-6 and TRBJ2-4): GAGVSQSPRYKVTKRGQDVALRCDPISGHVSLYWYRQALGQGPEFLTYFNYEAQQDKSGLPNDRFSAERPEGSISTLTIQRTEQRDSAMYRCASSPAGNTGGNIQYFGAGTRLSVL.

The chain joins TRBV9 to TRBJ1-2, with D possibly being TRBD1 (6 bases). The V gene's germline CDR1 is SGDLS and CDR2 YYNGEE. The V and J ends lost 0 bases and 6 bases respectively, with 15 bases between them. The CDR3 runs 15 residues. The CDR3 here is CASSVAALDSDGYTF. The CDR3 DNA reads as TGTGCCAGCAGCGTAGCGGCCTTGGACAGCGATGGCTACACCTTC.

This chain uses TRBV7-6 with TRBJ1-1; D is unresolved. V lost 6 bases, J lost 3 bases, and 14 bases lay in between. The CDR3 totals 14 residues. The germline V gene encodes CDR1 SGHVS and CDR2 FNYEAQ. The chain's CDR3 is CASSHGPPYTEAFF. The CDR3 DNA is TGTGCCAGCAGTCACGGTCCGCCCTACACTGAAGCTTTCTTT. The variable domain in full, with the rest retrieved from reference TRBV7-6 and TRBJ1-1, is GAGVSQSPRYKVTKRGQDVALRCDPISGHVSLYWYRQALGQGPEFLTYFNYEAQQDKSGLPNDRFSAERPEGSISTLTIQRTEQRDSAMYRCASSHGPPYTEAFFGQGTRLTVV.

The table lists this clonotype with a few counts. The genes are TRBV6-5 and TRBJ2-5, with 10 bases lining up with TRBD1. Unmatched junction bases numbered 21, after V lost 3 bases and J lost 5 bases. Per the germline V gene, CDR1 is MNHEY and CDR2 is SVGAGI. The CDR3 has 20 residues. CDR3 sequence: CASSYYSAPFKDRGTETQYF. The CDR3 DNA reads TGTGCCAGCAGTTATTACTCGGCCCCATTTAAGGACAGGGGGACGGAGACCCAGTACTTC.

The chain couples TRBV4-1 to TRBJ2-1; 7 positions match TRBD1. CDR1 MGHRA and CDR2 YSYEKL come from the germline V gene. Trimming cost V 2 bases and J 0 bases; bases outside gene matches: 1. The CDR3 covers 15 residues. The DNA of the CDR3 is TGCGCCAGCAGCCAAAACAGGGGCTCCTACAATGAGCAGTTCTTC. Residues: CASSQNRGSYNEQFF.

This clonotype has a handful of counts. V usage is TRBV14 and J usage is TRBJ1-6, with 7 bases lining up with TRBD1. Germline V gene lookup returns CDR1 SGHDN and CDR2 FVKESK. There are 14 residues in the CDR3. After removal of 4 bases from V and 11 bases from J, the junction contained 8 bases not matched to a gene. This CDR3 reads CASSLRGSGAPLHF. Here the CDR3 DNA reads TGTGCCAGCAGCCTCAGGGGGTCTGGGGCACCCCTCCACTTT.

This clonotype was recorded many times. CDR3 amino acids: CASSAPHRDPTGELFF. The CDR3 DNA is TGTGCCAGCAGTGCGCCTCACAGGGACCCCACCGGGGAGCTGTTTTTT. The V gene is TRBV6-1, the J gene TRBJ2-2, with TRBD1 as a possible D gene (6 bases). This CDR3 comprises 16 residues. V lost 4 bases and J 4 bases, leaving 16 bases between the germline ends. Germline V gives CDR1 MNHNS, CDR2 SASEGT.

This clonotype was seen repeatedly, ten times or more. The chain carries TRBV7-6 and TRBJ2-7; D is ambiguous. V was shortened by 4 bases and J by 0 bases, with 13 bases between the two germline ends. Germline CDR1 is SGHVS and CDR2 is FNYEAQ. This CDR3 comprises 15 residues. The CDR3: CASSSEIGSSYEQYF. The CDR3, as DNA: TGTGCCAGCAGCTCCGAGATCGGAAGCTCCTACGAGCAGTACTTC.

This clonotype turned up a few times. This chain joins TRBV28 and TRBJ2-1, with D tentatively TRBD1 or TRBD2 (7 bases each). V lost 7 bases to trimming and J lost 10 bases, with 14 bases between them. Germline V lookup: CDR1 MDHEN, CDR2 SYDVKM. This CDR3 has 12 residues. The CDR3 protein is CASTRGGGEQFF. The CDR3 bases are TGTGCCAGCACCAGGGGGGGGGGGGAGCAGTTCTTC.

This clonotype was found a few times. The chain has TRBV28 and TRBJ2-7, with a weak D call TRBD2 (5 bases). Deletions cut 6 bases from V and 0 bases from J, with 9 bases between. Germline CDR1 is MDHEN and CDR2 is SYDVKM. This CDR3 comprises 13 residues. The CDR3 bases are TGTGCCAGCAGCCGAGCGGACTCCTACGAGCAGTACTTC. It encodes CASSRADSYEQYF. Complete variable domain (other parts from reference TRBV28 and TRBJ2-7): DVKVTQSSRYLVKRTGEKVFLECVQDMDHENMFWYRQDPGLGLRLIYFSYDVKMKEKGDIPEGYSVSREKKERFSLILESASTNQTSMYLCASSRADSYEQYFGPGTRLTVT.

This clonotype has ten or more counts. The genes are TRBV7-2 and TRBJ2-7; no firm D call. The V gene lost 5 bases and the J gene lost 2 bases, with 10 bases spanning the gap. The CDR3 runs to 13 residues. The germline V gene encodes CDR1 SGHTA and CDR2 FQGNSA. The DNA for the CDR3 is TGTGCCAGCAGCCTCTCATTAACCTACGAGCAGTACTTC. It encodes CASSLSLTYEQYF. The complete variable domain, with remaining parts taken from reference TRBV7-2 and TRBJ2-7, reads GAGVSQSPSNKVTEKGKDVELRCDPISGHTALYWYRQSLGQGLEFLIYFQGNSAPDKSGLPSDRFSAERTGGSVSTLTIQRTQQEDSAVYLCASSLSLTYEQYFGPGTRLTVT.

This clonotype was recorded many times. The chain has TRBV27 and TRBJ1-5; TRBD1 might be the D (5 bases). Between the trimmed V and J ends, which lost 5 bases and 4 bases, there was a span of 12 bases. The CDR3 runs 14 residues. CDR1 MNHEY and CDR2 SMNVEV come from the germline V gene (reference sequence). The CDR3 DNA reads as TGTGCCAGCAGTCTCCGACAGCAGAATCAGCCCCAGCATTTT. Amino acids: CASSLRQQNQPQHF.

In this sample, this clonotype turned up many times. The V and J genes are TRBV7-8 and TRBJ2-1; 8 bases agree with TRBD2. Losses at the gene ends were 2 bases for V and 6 bases for J; bases not matched to a gene: 3. Looked up from germline, CDR1 is SGHVS and CDR2 is FQNEAQ. This CDR3 has 14 residues. CDR3 sequence reads: CASSLPGGANEQFF. The CDR3, as DNA: TGTGCCAGCAGCTTACCCGGGGGGGCCAATGAGCAGTTCTTC.

This chain uses TRBV6-5 with TRBJ2-3, with D maybe TRBD1 (6 bases). V lost 7 bases to trimming and J lost 2 bases, with 13 bases between them. This CDR3 contains 14 residues. The germline V gene has CDR1 MNHEY and CDR2 SVGAGI. The chain's CDR3 is CASKQRGYTDTQYF. The CDR3 bases are TGTGCCAGCAAACAGAGGGGGTACACAGATACGCAGTATTTT.

The table lists this clonotype with many counts. The chain couples TRBV7-2 to TRBJ1-3, with 8 bases fitting TRBD1. Germline-derived CDR1 and CDR2 are SGHTA and FQGNSA. The CDR3 has 15 amino acids. V shed 4 bases and J 0 bases; nucleotides not matched to a gene: 2. The CDR3 DNA sequence: TGTGCCAGCAGCTCAGGGGGCCTCTCTGGAAACACCATATATTTT. Protein: CASSSGGLSGNTIYF.

This clonotype was recorded at least ten times. V usage is TRBV10-3 and J usage is TRBJ2-7; D is uncertain. Trimming took off 0 bases at V and 0 bases at J, with 18 bases between the two ends. CDR3 size: 18 residues. CDR1 and CDR2 from the germline V gene are ENHRY and SYGVKD. The CDR3 region has the DNA TGTGCCATCAGTGAGTCTCAATGGCCTTTGGTCGGCTCCTACGAGCAGTACTTC. It yields the protein CAISESQWPLVGSYEQYF.